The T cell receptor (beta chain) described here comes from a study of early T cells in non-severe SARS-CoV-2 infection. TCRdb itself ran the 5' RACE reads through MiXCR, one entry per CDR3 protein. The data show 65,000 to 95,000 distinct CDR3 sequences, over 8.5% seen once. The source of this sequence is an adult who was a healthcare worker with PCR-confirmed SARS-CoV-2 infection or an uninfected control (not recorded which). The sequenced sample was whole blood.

CDR3 residues: CASSYSPRLGKVEQFF. As DNA, the CDR3 is TGTGCCAGCAGTTACTCGCCCAGGCTCGGTAAAGTAGAGCAGTTCTTC. The chain employs TRBV6-5 and TRBJ2-1; D uncertain. The CDR3 extends over 16 amino acids. CDR1 MNHEY and CDR2 SVGAGI come from the germline V gene. Trimming took off 0 bases at V and 10 bases at J, with 19 bases between the two ends.